This paragraph covers one TCR beta chain sequence. Its antigen remains unidentified. These data originate in a study of radiation and T cells in renal cell carcinoma. The repertoire was sequenced with immunoSEQ multiplex PCR; TCRdb's copy has only in-frame clones and lacks some. This table has 130,000 or so clones, approximately 87% appearing once. Whole-study results and caveats: In blood, top tumor clones expanded by 2 weeks, shrinking by 4.

From germline, CDR1 is GTSNPN and CDR2 SVGIG (reference sequence). The CDR3 is 14 amino acids. The trim removed 4 bases at V and 5 bases at J, leaving 9 bases unmatched. The time point denotes: baseline pretreatment blood. The sample's treatment: 15 Gy SBRT to primary tumor, nephrectomy 4 weeks later. Specimen: blood, collected from a patient whose treatment included radiotherapy and nephrectomy. The TCR comes from a woman aged 50 to 60 with renal cell carcinoma. The chain uses TRBV30 and TRBJ2-5; 8 bases are a match to TRBD1. CDR3 DNA: TGTGCCTGGACGACCGGGACAGGAGGGGAGACCCAGTACTTC. Encoded protein: CAWTTGTGGETQYF.